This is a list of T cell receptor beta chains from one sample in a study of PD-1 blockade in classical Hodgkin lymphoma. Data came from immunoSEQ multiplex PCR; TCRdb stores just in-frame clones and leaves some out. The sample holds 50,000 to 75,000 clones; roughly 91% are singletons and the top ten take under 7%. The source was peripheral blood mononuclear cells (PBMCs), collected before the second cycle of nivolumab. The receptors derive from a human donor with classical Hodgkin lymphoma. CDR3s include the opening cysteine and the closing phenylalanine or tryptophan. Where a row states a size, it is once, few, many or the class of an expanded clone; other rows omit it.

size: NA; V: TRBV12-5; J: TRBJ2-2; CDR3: CASGLGSGELFF
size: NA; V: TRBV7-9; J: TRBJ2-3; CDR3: CASSPRRSADTQYF
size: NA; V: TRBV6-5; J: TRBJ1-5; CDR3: CASGGGNQPQHF
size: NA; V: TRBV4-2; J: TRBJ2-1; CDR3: CASSPLGQGKQFF
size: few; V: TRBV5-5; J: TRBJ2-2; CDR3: CASRLGTGELFF
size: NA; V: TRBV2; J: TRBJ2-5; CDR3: CASSFLGTQYF
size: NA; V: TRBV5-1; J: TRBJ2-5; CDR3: CASSPGTQETQYF
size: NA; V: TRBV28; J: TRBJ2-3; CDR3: CASSLGASGGAGIDTQYF
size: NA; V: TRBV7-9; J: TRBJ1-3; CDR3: CASSFPTNQRNTIYF
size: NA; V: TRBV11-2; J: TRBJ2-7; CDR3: CASSSLTGRPYEQYF
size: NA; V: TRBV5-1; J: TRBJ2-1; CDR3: CASSLGDQYNEQFF
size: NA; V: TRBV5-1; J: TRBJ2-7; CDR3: CASSSGQGANEQYF
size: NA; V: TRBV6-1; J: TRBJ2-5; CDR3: CASSLRFDPQETQYF
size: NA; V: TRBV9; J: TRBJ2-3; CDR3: CASSARTIGTDTQYF